This T cell receptor (beta chain) was profiled in a study of persistence of HIV-infected CD4 T cells. Turning to the study itself: Blood samples, up to about 180 mL, came from multiple time points, except a couple of leukapheresis donors sampled once.

Cells were stimulated with CMV-infected fibroblast lysates at about 9.4 ug/mL. Sorting of responding CD4+ T cells relied on upregulated CD40 ligand together with CD69. This was the immunoSEQ version 4 assay in survey mode. Sequencing was performed with immunoSEQ multiplex PCR; in TCRdb, only in-frame clones are kept and a portion is missing. The profile shows about 17,000 clones, 65% of them singletons. As to this clone: Its cognate antigen is unknown.

Regarding the study as a whole: CMV- and Gag-responding cells had lower TCRbeta richness than CD3/CD28-responding cells. Bulk TCR data could not be restricted to HIV-1-infected CMV-responding cells.

After removal of 3 bases from V and 0 bases from J, the junction contained 2 bases not matched to a gene. Germline CDR1 is LNHDA and CDR2 is SQIVND (reference sequence). CDR3 length: 16 residues. This TCR was recovered from an adult woman with HIV who was CMV-seropositive. The chain combines TRBV19 with TRBJ2-3, with 11 positions matching TRBD2. The sample here was CD4+ T cells sorted from PBMCs after approximately 20-hour stimulation, taken from a patient who received antiretroviral therapy. CDR3 sequence reads: CASSMGLAVSTDTQYF. The CDR3 nucleotides read TGTGCCAGTAGTATGGGACTAGCGGTTAGCACAGATACGCAGTATTTT. The whole variable domain, filled in from reference TRBV19 and TRBJ2-3, reads DGGITQSPKYLFRKEGQNVTLSCEQNLNHDAMYWYRQDPGQGLRLIYYSQIVNDFQKGDIAEGYSVSREKKESFPLTVTSAQKNPTAFYLCASSMGLAVSTDTQYFGPGTRLTVL.